This is a list of T cell receptor beta chains from one sample in a study of T cell repertoires in cytomegalovirus infection. For these receptors, no antigen is known. TCRdb reprocessed the reads with MiXCR, giving one entry per CDR3 protein. The data contain about a million distinct CDR3 sequences, approximately 31% of them singletons. The source was cultured CD8+ T cells from PBMCs, collected from culture after CMV antigen stimulation. These receptors were obtained from a human donor in good health (CMV status not recorded). Some clones in this sample may be carry-over from other donors' samples. Each CDR3 is given with its conserved first and last residue. The size of a clone is reported for some rows only, either as once, few or many, or as a class for expanded clones.

j_call v_call clone_size cdr3_aa
TRBJ2-5 TRBV12-3/TRBV12-4 many CASSFKLEALGVGHQETQYF
TRBJ2-1 TRBV19 few CASRWGGDPYNEQFF
TRBJ2-3 TRBV3-1 . CASSLLGTPSTDTQYF
TRBJ2-5 TRBV7-8 few CASSLERAPTQYF
TRBJ2-5 TRBV10-3 . CATVQGSTETQYF
TRBJ1-1 TRBV4-1 . CASSQGPQGSTEAFF
TRBJ2-7 TRBV7-6 . CASSLGSQYEQYF
TRBJ2-5 TRBV11-3 few CASSLGGSAGETQYF
TRBJ2-7 TRBV6-2/TRBV6-3 few CASSYSNGWNEQYF
TRBJ2-7 TRBV7-9 . CASSRVGLAAEQYF
TRBJ2-2 TRBV27 many CASSFRQGAGELFF
TRBJ2-2 TRBV7-3 many CASSLRTENTGELFF
TRBJ1-6 TRBV4-3 . CASSQDLTARNSPLHF
TRBJ2-7 TRBV20-1 . CSARIRGGYEQYF
TRBJ2-1 TRBV7-6 . CASSLSGFGEQFF
TRBJ1-1 TRBV7-2 many CASSLGWVGLNTEAFF
TRBJ1-6 TRBV11-2 . CASSFLALPGTLHNSPLHF
TRBJ2-3 TRBV25-1 many CASSDDSIRDTDTQYF
TRBJ2-3 TRBV5-4 few CASSTHPTAGDTQYF
TRBJ1-6 TRBV27 . CASSIYWTGPNSPLHF
TRBJ2-1 TRBV27 . CASSLSASGRDEQFF
TRBJ1-1 TRBV7-2 many CASSSLPGHIEAFF
TRBJ1-6 TRBV7-8 . CASSSGVPYNSPLHF
TRBJ2-1 TRBV28 . CASRFPVGPGLAGYNEQFF
TRBJ2-7 TRBV7-9 many CASSPSSGSYEQYF
TRBJ2-5 TRBV9 . CASSAGTFIEETQYF
TRBJ1-1 TRBV7-8 many CASSLGVLGAGWNTEAFF
TRBJ2-1 TRBV9 . CASSGGPTRGGHEQFF
TRBJ1-1 TRBV6-2/TRBV6-3 once CASRGAFF
TRBJ2-3 TRBV12-3/TRBV12-4 few CASSPYPDTQYF
TRBJ2-1 TRBV12-3/TRBV12-4 few CASRHGTNYNEQFF
TRBJ1-6 TRBV7-9 . CASSSSRAVGSSYNSPLHF